This T cell receptor (beta chain) was obtained from a study of blood T cells in healthy people across ages. Study overall: In model experiments, template switching was able to capture about one barcoded beta molecule for every two T cells that were present.

A note on this clonotype: Its specificity is unknown.

Each donor was a healthy Caucasian individual from Russia, aged roughly 6 to 95. CDR1 is MNHEY and CDR2 is SMNVEV in the germline V gene (reference sequence). CDR3 length equals 16 residues. V lost 8 bases and J lost 5, with 24 bases in between. Study observations and caveats: Per-million-T-cell TCR beta diversity fell roughly linearly with age. Donors of long life had a larger count of naive CD4+ cells and greater diversity than aged donors.

Alongside a J-beta primer mix, a sample-barcoded 5' primer served in a second PCR lasting about 7 to 12 cycles. MiXCR, run by TCRdb on the 5' RACE reads, gives a single entry per CDR3 protein. The repertoire has roughly 2 million distinct CDR3 sequences, around half of them found once; the top ten carry 2% to 2.5%. Sequencing was carried out using blood. The clonotype comes from a woman aged 40 to 50 in good health. The chain is built from TRBV27 and TRBJ2-5, with a weak D call TRBD1 (6 bases). In nucleotides, the CDR3 is TGTGCCAGCGGACGGATCGTTGGGACACGGTTGGAGACCCAGTACTTC. This encodes CASGRIVGTRLETQYF.